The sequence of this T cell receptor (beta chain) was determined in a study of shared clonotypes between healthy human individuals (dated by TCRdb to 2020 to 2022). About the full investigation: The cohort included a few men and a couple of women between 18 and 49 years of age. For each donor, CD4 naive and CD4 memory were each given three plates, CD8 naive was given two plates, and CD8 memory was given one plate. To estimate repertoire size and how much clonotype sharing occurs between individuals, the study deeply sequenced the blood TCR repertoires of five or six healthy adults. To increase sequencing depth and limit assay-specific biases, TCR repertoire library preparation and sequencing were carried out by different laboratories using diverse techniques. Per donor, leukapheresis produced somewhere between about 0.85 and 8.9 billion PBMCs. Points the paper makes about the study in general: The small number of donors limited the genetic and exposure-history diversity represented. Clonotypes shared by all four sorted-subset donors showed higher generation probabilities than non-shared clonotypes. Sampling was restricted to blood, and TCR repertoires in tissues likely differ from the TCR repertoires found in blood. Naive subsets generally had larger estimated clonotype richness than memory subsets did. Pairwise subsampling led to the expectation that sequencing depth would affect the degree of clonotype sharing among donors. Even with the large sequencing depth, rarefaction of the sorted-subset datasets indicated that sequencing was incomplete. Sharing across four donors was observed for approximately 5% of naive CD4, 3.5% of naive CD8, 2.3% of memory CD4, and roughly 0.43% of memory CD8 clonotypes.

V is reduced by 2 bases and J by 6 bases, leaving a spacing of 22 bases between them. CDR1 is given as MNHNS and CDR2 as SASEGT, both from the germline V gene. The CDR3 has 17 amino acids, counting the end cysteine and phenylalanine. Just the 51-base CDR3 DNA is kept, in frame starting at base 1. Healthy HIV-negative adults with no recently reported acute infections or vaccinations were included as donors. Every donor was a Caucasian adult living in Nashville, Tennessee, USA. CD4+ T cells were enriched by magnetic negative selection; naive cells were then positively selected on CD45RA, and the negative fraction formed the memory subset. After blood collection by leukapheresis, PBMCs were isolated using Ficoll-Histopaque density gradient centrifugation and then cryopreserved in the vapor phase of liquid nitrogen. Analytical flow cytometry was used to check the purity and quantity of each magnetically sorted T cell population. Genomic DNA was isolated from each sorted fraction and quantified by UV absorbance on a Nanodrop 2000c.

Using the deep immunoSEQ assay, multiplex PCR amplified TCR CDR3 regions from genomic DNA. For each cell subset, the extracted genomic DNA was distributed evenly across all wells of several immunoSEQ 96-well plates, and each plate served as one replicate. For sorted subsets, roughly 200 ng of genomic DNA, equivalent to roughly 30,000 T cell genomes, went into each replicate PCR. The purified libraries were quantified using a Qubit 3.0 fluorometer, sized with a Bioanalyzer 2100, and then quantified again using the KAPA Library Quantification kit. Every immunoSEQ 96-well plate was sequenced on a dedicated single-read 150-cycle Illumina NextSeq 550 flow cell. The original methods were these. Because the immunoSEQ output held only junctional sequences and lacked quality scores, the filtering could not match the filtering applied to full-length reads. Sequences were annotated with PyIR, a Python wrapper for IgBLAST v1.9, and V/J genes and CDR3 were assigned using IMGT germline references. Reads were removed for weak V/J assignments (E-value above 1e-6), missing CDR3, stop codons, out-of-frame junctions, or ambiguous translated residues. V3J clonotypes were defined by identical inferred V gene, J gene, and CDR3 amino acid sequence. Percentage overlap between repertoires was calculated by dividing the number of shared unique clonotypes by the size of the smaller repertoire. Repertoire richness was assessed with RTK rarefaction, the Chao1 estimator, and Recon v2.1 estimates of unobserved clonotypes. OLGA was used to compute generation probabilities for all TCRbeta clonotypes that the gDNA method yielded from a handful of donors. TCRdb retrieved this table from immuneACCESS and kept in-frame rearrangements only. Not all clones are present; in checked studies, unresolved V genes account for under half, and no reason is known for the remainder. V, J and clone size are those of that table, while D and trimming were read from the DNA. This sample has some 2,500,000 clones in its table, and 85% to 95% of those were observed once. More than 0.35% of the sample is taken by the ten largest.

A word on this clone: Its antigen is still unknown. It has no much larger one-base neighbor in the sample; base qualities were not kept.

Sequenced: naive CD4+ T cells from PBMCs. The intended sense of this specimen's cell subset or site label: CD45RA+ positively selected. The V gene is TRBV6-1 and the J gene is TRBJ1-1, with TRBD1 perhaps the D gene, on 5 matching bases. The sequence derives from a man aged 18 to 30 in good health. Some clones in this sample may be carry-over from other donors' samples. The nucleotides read TGTGCCAGCAGTGAAAGAGGAGGGACGCAAGGTCGGTCTGAAGCTTTCTTT. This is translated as CASSERGGTQGRSEAFF.